This T cell receptor beta chain was profiled in a study of blood T cell repertoires in COVID-19. The method was immunoSEQ multiplex PCR; TCRdb's version includes in-frame clones alone and lacks a portion of them. The sample consists of about 140,000 clones, less than 85% of them appearing once. V shed 5 bases, J shed 1 base, and the junction held 5 bases outside the gene matches. The CDR3 sequence is 15 residues long. From germline, CDR1 is LNHDA and CDR2 SQIVND (reference sequence). This chain connects TRBV19 to TRBJ1-1; 9 positions agree with TRBD1. The sequenced material came from PBMCs or T cells enriched from blood (not recorded which). The TCR originated in a woman between 18 and 29 years old who had been exposed to COVID-19. The CDR3 bases are TGTGCCAGTAGTGAAGTACAGGGGGCGAACACTGAAGCTTTCTTT. The encoded protein is CASSEVQGANTEAFF.